These 7 T cell receptor beta chains originate from one sample sequenced in a study of blood T cell repertoires in COVID-19. Data came from immunoSEQ multiplex PCR; TCRdb stores just in-frame clones and leaves some out. The sample has 380,000 or so clones, more than 75% seen once; the top ten hold more than 0.95%. Sequencing used peripheral blood. The receptor source for this set is a human donor with acute or convalescent COVID-19. The donor label of this sample is uncertain.

This clone appeared once. This chain uses TRBV28 with TRBJ1-1; 9 bases line up with TRBD1. With V trimmed by 6 bases and J by 2 bases, 4 bases remained unmatched. Per germline, CDR1 MDHEN and CDR2 SYDVKM. The CDR3 runs 14 residues. CDR3 bases: TGTGCCAGCAGCCCGGGACAGGGCAACACTGAAGCTTTCTTT. This codes for CASSPGQGNTEAFF.

This chain connects TRBV5-1 to TRBJ2-3, with unresolved D. The germline V and J ends were trimmed by 1 base and 3 bases, with 12 bases remaining between them. This CDR3 spans 15 amino acids. CDR1 and CDR2 from the germline V gene are SGHRS and YFSETQ. The CDR3 here is CASSLNWLETDTQYF. In nucleotides, the CDR3 is TGCGCCAGCAGCTTGAACTGGTTAGAAACAGATACGCAGTATTTT.

The V gene is TRBV5-1, the J gene TRBJ1-4; no clear D gene. Germline loops: CDR1 SGHRS, CDR2 YFSETQ. The CDR3 sequence is 14 residues long. The ends were cut back, 2 bases at V and 8 bases at J, with 13 bases in the middle. CDR3 DNA sequence: TGCGCCAGCAGCTTCTTGACGGGGAAGGAAAAACTGTTTTTT. Its translation is CASSFLTGKEKLFF.

The rearrangement uses TRBV14 and TRBJ1-2; possibly TRBD1 for D (5 bases). The CDR3 has 17 residues. Germline CDR1 is SGHDN and CDR2 is FVKESK. The V end lost 0 bases, the J end lost 7 bases, and 21 bases lay between the germline ends. The DNA for the CDR3 is TGTGCCAGCAGCCAAGATCATGGGGCCCGCCCTTTCGGTGGCTACACCTTC. Translating it yields CASSQDHGARPFGGYTF.

As regards this clone: The same CDR3 is also encoded by other DNA sequences in this sample. The chain employs TRBV7-9 and TRBJ2-2, with D perhaps TRBD1 (6 bases). This CDR3 comprises 14 residues. Trimming took off 3 bases at V and 1 base at J, with 6 bases between the two ends. Germline CDR1 reads SEHNR; CDR2 reads FQNEAQ (reference sequence). Written as DNA, the CDR3 is TGTGCCAGCAGCTTGACAGGGAACACCGGGGAGCTGTTTTTT. Protein product: CASSLTGNTGELFF.

This rearrangement joins TRBV30 to TRBJ2-5; possibly TRBD1 for D (5 bases). In germline, CDR1 is GTSNPN, CDR2 SVGIG (reference sequence). Trimming took 0 bases from V and 4 from J, leaving 12 bases between them. The CDR3 covers 14 residues. The CDR3 is CAWSVLGLRETQYF. CDR3 sequence (DNA): TGTGCCTGGAGTGTACTGGGGCTCCGAGAGACCCAGTACTTC.

The chain employs TRBV3-1 (or the pseudogene TRBV3-2) and TRBJ2-5; the match to TRBD2 covers 14 bases. The CDR3 totals 15 residues. CDR1 LGHDT and CDR2 YNNKEL come from the germline V gene (reference sequence). Unmatched junction bases numbered 3, after V lost 4 bases and J lost 5 bases. CDR3 region: CASSRRTSGGETQYF. DNA for the CDR3: TGTGCCAGCAGCCGACGGACTAGCGGGGGGGAGACCCAGTACTTC.